This TCR beta chain was captured by sequencing in a study of CD8+ T cells in alopecia areata. This CDR3 is 14 amino acids long. Germline assignment: CDR1 SGHDT and CDR2 YYEEEE. Trimming cost V 3 bases and J 8 bases, with 15 bases left between them. RNA was isolated and reverse transcribed to cDNA, the sequencing template. Profiling relied on immunoSEQ multiplex PCR, and the TCRdb table lists in-frame clones only, not all of them. The top ten clones hold 15% to 20% of a sample with approximately 59,000 clones, approximately 46% of them seen once. Both CD4+ and CD8+ T cells were separated by sorting PBMCs. This clone was found a few times.

This chain joins TRBV5-6 and TRBJ2-1; D may be TRBD1 (6 bases). The TCR comes from a human donor with alopecia areata. The sequencing here drew on CD8+ T cells sorted from blood, taken at week 0. DNA for the CDR3: TGTGCCAGCAGCTCGTCCACAGGGAACCATGAGCAGTTCTTC. This encodes CASSSSTGNHEQFF.